One TCR beta chain is described in this entry. The antigen is unknown. This sample was taken from a study of CD8+ T cells in alopecia areata. Findings of the study overall: Across lesional scalp, and particularly alopecia totalis/universalis, clonality surpassed that of normal scalp.

Specimens obtained from alopecia areata patients comprised lesional scalp punch biopsies and peripheral blood. PBMCs, the starting material, were the source of sorted CD4+ and CD8+ T cells. V gave up 1 base and J gave up 11 bases, with 8 bases separating them. CDR1 GTSNPN and CDR2 SVGIG come from the germline V gene (reference sequence). CDR3 length: 10 residues. It was cDNA, reverse transcribed from extracted RNA, that served as the sequencing template. Method: immunoSEQ multiplex PCR; TCRdb's copy keeps in-frame clones and lacks some. The sample contains 130,000 to 150,000 clones, 51% of which appear only once.

The sequence derives from a human donor with alopecia areata. The material was CD4+ T cells sorted from blood, obtained at week 0. The V call is TRBV30, the J call TRBJ1-1, with D uncertain. CDR3 DNA: TGTGCCTGGAGTGAACTTAGGGCTTTCTTT. It encodes CAWSELRAFF. Full variable domain (outside the CDR3, taken from reference TRBV30 and TRBJ1-1): SQTIHQWPATLVQPVGSPLSLECTVEGTSNPNLYWYRQAAGRGLQLLFYSVGIGQISSEVPQNLSASRPQDRQFILSSKKLLLSDSGFYLCAWSELRAFFGQGTRLTVV.